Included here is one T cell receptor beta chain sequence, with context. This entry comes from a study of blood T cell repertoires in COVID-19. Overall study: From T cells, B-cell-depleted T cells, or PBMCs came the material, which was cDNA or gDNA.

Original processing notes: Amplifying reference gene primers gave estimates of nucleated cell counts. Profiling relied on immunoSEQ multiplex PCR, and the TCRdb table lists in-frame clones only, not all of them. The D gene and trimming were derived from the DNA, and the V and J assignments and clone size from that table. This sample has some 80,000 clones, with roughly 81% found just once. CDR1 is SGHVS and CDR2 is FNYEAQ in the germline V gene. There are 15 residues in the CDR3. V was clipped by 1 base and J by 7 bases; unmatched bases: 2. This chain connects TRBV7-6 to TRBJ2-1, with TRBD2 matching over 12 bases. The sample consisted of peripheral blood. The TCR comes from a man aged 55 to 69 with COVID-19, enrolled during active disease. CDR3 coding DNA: TGTGCCAGCAGCTTAGGACTAGCGGGAGTAAATGAGCAGTTCTTC. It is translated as CASSLGLAGVNEQFF.